These T cell receptor beta chains were read from a single sample in a study of cytomegalovirus exposure and HLA in healthy donors. Using immunoSEQ multiplex PCR, the repertoire was profiled, and TCRdb retains in-frame clones only, with some absent. The sample shows over 150,000 clones, approximately 74% of them seen only once. The sample consisted of PBMCs. These receptors were obtained from a man between 18 and 29 years old in good health and CMV-seronegative. Both conserved end residues are part of each CDR3.

v_call: TRBV5-1
cdr3_aa: CASSRLAAVGETQYF

v_call: TRBV5-4
cdr3_aa: CASSLARYEQFF

v_call: TRBV15
cdr3_aa: CATSRGGQRAWNTEAFF

v_call: TRBV7-2
cdr3_aa: CASSYQGSYEQYF

v_call: TRBV9
cdr3_aa: CASSVGTANYEQYF

v_call: TRBV9
cdr3_aa: CASRGQWNTEAFF

v_call: TRBV15
cdr3_aa: CATSTRGKQGVWTEAFF

v_call: TRBV2
cdr3_aa: CASSQRRVGVVYGYTF

v_call: TRBV6-1
cdr3_aa: CASSPLLNTEAFF

v_call: TRBV19
cdr3_aa: CASRTVLYTEAFF

v_call: TRBV5-1
cdr3_aa: CASSLGSGGYEQYF

v_call: TRBV30
cdr3_aa: CAWSRSTYEQYF

v_call: TRBV6-6
cdr3_aa: CASSYSPGQYGYTF

v_call: TRBV5-1
cdr3_aa: CASSSNRDRVTGANVLTF

v_call: TRBV19
cdr3_aa: CASSDRGRQPQHF

v_call: TRBV7-9
cdr3_aa: CASSLTGYTEAFF

v_call: TRBV28
cdr3_aa: CASSLVTGSGNTIYF

v_call: TRBV30
cdr3_aa: CAWIPRGGLNNEKLFF

v_call: TRBV7-2
cdr3_aa: CASSADRGNQPQHF

v_call: TRBV6-5
cdr3_aa: CASSYTGLITDTQYF

v_call: TRBV9
cdr3_aa: CASSAMPGTGAGYTF

v_call: TRBV6-5
cdr3_aa: CASSYSGVGRNQPQHF

v_call: TRBV30
cdr3_aa: CAWSGWGQGFQYF

v_call: TRBV19
cdr3_aa: CASSFLTRDRGFSYEQYF

v_call: TRBV7-7
cdr3_aa: CASSLAGGEADTQYF

v_call: TRBV4-3
cdr3_aa: CASSQAYRPNTGELFF

v_call: TRBV5-4
cdr3_aa: CASSWGDRHNSPLHF

v_call: TRBV6-5
cdr3_aa: CASSYSRRGGTEAFF

v_call: TRBV4-2
cdr3_aa: CASSQVAAAGGPQETQYF

v_call: TRBV5-1
cdr3_aa: CASSLGARATGELFF

v_call: TRBV5-8
cdr3_aa: CASSQRGGYTDTQYF

v_call: TRBV9
cdr3_aa: CASSVQGGDTEAFF

v_call: TRBV19
cdr3_aa: CASSRTWGQGYGYTF

v_call: TRBV6-1
cdr3_aa: CASSGRGLAGGNEQFF

v_call: TRBV7-9
cdr3_aa: CASSTRTSGSTDTQYF

v_call: TRBV4-1
cdr3_aa: CASSQETYYEQYF

v_call: TRBV11-2
cdr3_aa: CASSLQGTGGETQYF

v_call: TRBV10-2
cdr3_aa: CASLGTSGGAGNEQFF

v_call: TRBV28
cdr3_aa: CASTPSVSYNSPLHF

v_call: TRBV18
cdr3_aa: CASSQQGGSEKLFF

v_call: TRBV11-2
cdr3_aa: CASSLARGNTEAFF

v_call: TRBV5-1
cdr3_aa: CASSPGTGVEAFF

v_call: TRBV19
cdr3_aa: CASRWTGENTEAFF

v_call: TRBV7-8
cdr3_aa: CASSLIGGDTEAFF

v_call: TRBV29-1
cdr3_aa: CSARLTGNSPLHF

v_call: TRBV2
cdr3_aa: CASGGLGMTDTQYF

v_call: TRBV5-1
cdr3_aa: CASSLGASGYADTQYF

v_call: TRBV10-3
cdr3_aa: CAISGPGGGNEQFF

v_call: TRBV2
cdr3_aa: CASSGGTALSGANGLTF

v_call: TRBV5-1
cdr3_aa: CASSPGDNQPQHF

v_call: TRBV2
cdr3_aa: CASSVQGAVYSPLHF

v_call: TRBV29-1
cdr3_aa: CSARLAGELNTGELFF

v_call: TRBV2
cdr3_aa: CASKGTDNNEQFF

v_call: TRBV6-1
cdr3_aa: CASSAHVNTEAFF

v_call: TRBV2
cdr3_aa: CASTRYSNQPQHF